These 19 T cell receptor beta chains share one sample of origin, sequenced in a study of blood T cell repertoires in COVID-19. Measured with immunoSEQ multiplex PCR; TCRdb has only the in-frame clones, and not every one. Of 450,000 or so clones in the sample, 89% are singletons; the top ten hold roughly 1.6%. Sequencing was done on a sample of peripheral blood. The source is a woman between 40 and 55 years old with COVID-19, enrolled during active disease.

The genes are TRBV6-2 or TRBV6-3 and TRBJ1-5; the D gene is possibly TRBD1 (5 bases). The CDR3 runs 17 residues. Per the germline V gene, CDR1 is MNHEY and CDR2 is SVGEGT. Trimming removed 2 bases at V and 3 bases at J, with 17 bases between. This CDR3 reads CASSYSGGVGNNQPQHF. The CDR3 DNA reads as TGTGCCAGCAGTTACAGTGGAGGGGTAGGGAACAATCAGCCCCAGCATTTT.

This chain connects TRBV6-1 to TRBJ1-4; TRBD1 might be the D (6 bases). Germline-derived CDR1 and CDR2 are MNHNS and SASEGT. This CDR3 contains 14 residues. Trimming pared 1 base from V and 7 bases from J, leaving 10 bases between. CDR3 sequence reads: CASSEVTGSEKLFF. The CDR3 nucleotides are TGTGCCAGCAGTGAAGTGACAGGTAGTGAAAAACTGTTTTTT.

This chain joins TRBV28 and TRBJ1-2, with 11 bases that match TRBD1. Germline lookup yields CDR1 MDHEN and CDR2 SYDVKM. V shed 5 bases, J shed 6 bases, and the junction held 8 bases outside the gene matches. This CDR3 contains 15 residues. The CDR3, as DNA: TGTGCCAGCAGTCCCCCCGGACAGGGGGCTAATGGCTACACCTTC. Its translation: CASSPPGQGANGYTF.

The chain couples TRBV9 to TRBJ2-7, with D possibly being TRBD2 (6 bases). V lost 4 bases to trimming and J lost 1 base, with 12 bases between them. CDR1 and CDR2 from the germline V gene are SGDLS and YYNGEE. This CDR3 region has 14 residues. CDR3: CASSTTGGSYEQYF. DNA for the CDR3: TGTGCCAGCAGCACCACCGGGGGTTCCTACGAGCAGTACTTC.

CDR3 nucleotide sequence: TGTGCCAGTAGTATAGAGGGCTCTTCGGAGACCCAGTACTTC. The encoded protein is CASSIEGSSETQYF. The rearrangement links TRBV19 to TRBJ2-5; D uncertain. Trimming removed 0 bases from V and 5 bases from J, with 10 bases in between. The CDR3 spans 14 residues. Germline CDR1 is LNHDA and CDR2 is SQIVND (reference sequence). Full variable domain (outside the CDR3, taken from reference TRBV19 and TRBJ2-5): DGGITQSPKYLFRKEGQNVTLSCEQNLNHDAMYWYRQDPGQGLRLIYYSQIVNDFQKGDIAEGYSVSREKKESFPLTVTSAQKNPTAFYLCASSIEGSSETQYFGPGTRLLVL.

The chain uses TRBV2 and TRBJ2-3, with D possibly TRBD2 on 5 matching bases. The CDR3 has 15 residues. Germline V gene data show CDR1 as SNHLY and CDR2 as FYNNEI. Trimming removed 1 base at V and 1 base at J, with 9 bases between. CDR3 sequence: CASSEGVGGTDTQYF. The DNA of the CDR3 is TGTGCCAGCAGTGAAGGGGTGGGAGGCACAGATACGCAGTATTTT. The full variable domain, in which reference TRBV2 and TRBJ2-3 provide the parts outside the CDR3, is EPEVTQTPSHQVTQMGQEVILRCVPISNHLYFYWYRQILGQKVEFLVSFYNNEISEKSEIFDDQFSVERPDGSNFTLKIRSTKLEDSAMYFCASSEGVGGTDTQYFGPGTRLTVL.

The chain joins TRBV2 to TRBJ1-1; 7 positions match TRBD1. Germline assignment: CDR1 SNHLY and CDR2 FYNNEI. J gave up 1 base and V 5 bases, and 7 bases lay outside the gene matches. The CDR3 covers 15 residues. CDR3 protein: CASSNRQGPNTEAFF. CDR3 in DNA: TGTGCCAGCAGTAACCGACAGGGTCCGAACACTGAAGCTTTCTTT.

This clone was found once. The chain joins TRBV7-3 to TRBJ2-1; D gene unclear. Trimming took off 1 base at V and 4 bases at J, with 14 bases between the two ends. Germline V gene data show CDR1 as SGHTA and CDR2 as FQGTGA. The CDR3 loop spans 16 amino acids. The CDR3 here is CASSLKLRSTYNEQFF. The CDR3 coding sequence is TGTGCCAGCAGCTTAAAACTGCGGAGTACGTACAATGAGCAGTTCTTC.

The rearrangement joins TRBV6-5 to TRBJ1-5; D is undetermined. Looked up from germline, CDR1 is MNHEY and CDR2 is SVGAGI. The CDR3 extends over 14 amino acids. V lost 6 bases and J 7 bases, leaving 16 bases between the germline ends. For the CDR3, the DNA is TGTGCCAGCAGCGGCGGTCCCCAGAGCCAGCCCCAGCATTTT. Its translation is CASSGGPQSQPQHF.

Many counts were recorded for this clone. This chain links TRBV10-3 with TRBJ2-3; TRBD1 aligns across 11 bases. With V trimmed by 10 bases and J by 1 base, 7 bases remained unmatched. CDR1 is ENHRY, CDR2 SYGVKD, per germline. This CDR3 is built from 15 residues. CDR3 nucleotides: TGTGCCACGCTATGGACAGGGGGCCGCACAGATACGCAGTATTTT. Translation gives CATLWTGGRTDTQYF.

V and J are TRBV28 and TRBJ1-2; 8 positions agree with TRBD1. This CDR3 has 15 residues. Germline values: CDR1 MDHEN, CDR2 SYDVKM. With 4 bases clipped from V and 5 bases from J, the junction kept 9 bases outside the gene matches. CDR3 in amino acids: CASSSRTGPLYGYTF. CDR3 bases: TGTGCCAGCAGTTCCCGGACAGGGCCTTTATATGGCTACACCTTC.

Remarks on this clone: Other DNA sequences in the same sample also yield this CDR3. The rearrangement links TRBV5-6 to TRBJ1-1; TRBD1 agrees at 9 bases. V was pared by 3 bases and J by 1 base, with 4 bases of the junction left unmatched. Germline V CDR1 and CDR2: SGHDT, YYEEEE. The CDR3 spans 15 residues. For the CDR3, the DNA is TGTGCCAGCAGCTCTCCGGGACAGGGGAACACTGAAGCTTTCTTT. Residues: CASSSPGQGNTEAFF.

This clone was seen only once. The rearrangement uses TRBV19 and TRBJ1-2; 8 bases map to TRBD1. Germline CDR1 LNHDA, CDR2 SQIVND (reference sequence). The J segment lost 4 bases and the V segment lost 6 bases, leaving 10 bases of the junction unmatched. The CDR3 length is 15 residues. The CDR3 here is CASRPATGEFYGYTF. CDR3 DNA: TGTGCCAGTAGACCAGCGACAGGGGAATTCTATGGCTACACCTTC.

The chain couples TRBV2 to TRBJ1-2; D possibly corresponds to TRBD1 (5 bases). Germline CDR1 reads SNHLY; CDR2 reads FYNNEI. CDR3 size: 11 residues. Trimming removed 3 bases from V and 13 bases from J, with 12 bases in between. DNA for the CDR3: TGTGCCAGCAGTGAGGGTGGGGCCCTCACCTTC. Its protein product is CASSEGGALTF.

V and J are TRBV3-1 (or the pseudogene TRBV3-2) and TRBJ2-1; 8 bases line up with TRBD1. The CDR3 has 14 amino acids. Germline V lookup: CDR1 LGHDT, CDR2 YNNKEL (reference sequence). V trimming: 4 bases; J trimming: 7 bases; junction bases outside the gene matches: 6. CDR3 protein: CASSPKTGANEQFF. The CDR3 nucleotides read TGTGCCAGCAGCCCTAAGACAGGGGCAAATGAGCAGTTCTTC.

The genes are TRBV28 and TRBJ2-1; 8 positions match TRBD2. The CDR3 covers 15 residues. V lost 6 bases and J lost 8; bases outside the gene matches: 12. CDR1 MDHEN and CDR2 SYDVKM come from the germline V gene. CDR3 amino acids: CASRASSGRHYEQFF. The CDR3 DNA follows: TGTGCCAGCAGGGCATCTAGCGGGCGCCATTATGAGCAGTTCTTC.

This clone showed up just once. The V gene is TRBV29-1, the J gene TRBJ1-1; D is undetermined. CDR1 SQVTM and CDR2 ANQGSEA come from the germline V gene. The CDR3 has 12 amino acids. Trimming shortened V by 5 bases and J by 5 bases, and 12 bases separated the two germline ends. The CDR3 DNA reads TGCAGCGTTCTGGTGCTAGGTACTGAAGCTTTCTTT. Amino acids: CSVLVLGTEAFF. Complete variable domain (other parts from reference TRBV29-1 and TRBJ1-1): SAVISQKPSRDICQRGTSLTIQCQVDSQVTMMFWYRQQPGQSLTLIATANQGSEATYESGFVIDKFPISRPNLTFSTLTVSNMSPEDSSIYLCSVLVLGTEAFFGQGTRLTVV.

The chain couples TRBV27 to TRBJ1-2, with no clear D. Looked up from germline, CDR1 is MNHEY and CDR2 is SMNVEV (reference sequence). The V and J ends lost 6 bases and 3 bases respectively, with 17 bases between them. There are 15 residues in the CDR3. CDR3 in DNA: TGTGCCAGCAGCCGACGGGGTAGGGCGGACTATGGCTACACCTTC. Translated, it gives CASSRRGRADYGYTF.

The J gene is TRBJ1-1, the V gene TRBV9, with D hard to call. The germline gives CDR1 SGDLS, CDR2 YYNGEE. CDR3 size: 14 residues. V gave up 3 bases and J gave up 2 bases, with 11 bases separating them. The CDR3 loop is CASSAGGINTEAFF. For the CDR3, the DNA is TGTGCCAGCAGCGCCGGAGGAATTAACACTGAAGCTTTCTTT.